The next 15 T cell receptor beta chains were all read from a single sample in a study of tumor and adjacent non-tumor tissue in lung cancer. RNA was extracted from bulk tissue without any cell sorting. Three rounds of nested PCR, following a modified ARM-PCR protocol, produced the TCRbeta library. TCRdb fed the multiplex PCR reads into MiXCR, producing one record per CDR3 protein. The sample has under 150,000 distinct CDR3 sequences, around 61% seen once. The material sequenced was lung tumor tissue. All receptors derive from a man in his 60s with small cell lung cancer.

Regarding this clonotype: An end of the junction differs from the germline gene, which may be a read error. This sequence joins TRBV20-1 and TRBJ1-4; no clear D. This CDR3 is 13 amino acids long. Germline CDR1 DFQATT, CDR2 SNEGSKA (reference sequence). CDR3 sequence: CSTSSGYDEKLFF. DNA for the CDR3: TGCAGTACTAGTTCCGGGTATGATGAAAAACTGTTTTTT.

The table lists this clonotype with many counts. The chain employs TRBV12-3 or TRBV12-4 and TRBJ1-1; no reliable D call. This CDR3 contains 17 residues. V was shortened by 7 bases and J by 3 bases, with 24 bases between the two germline ends. CDR3 amino acids: CASTSGRFGFSDTEAFF. In DNA form, the CDR3 reads TGTGCCAGCACCTCAGGACGGTTCGGCTTTTCGGACACTGAAGCTTTCTTT.

Comment on this clonotype: No conserved phenylalanine or tryptophan is present at the end of the CDR3, so a read error is the likely explanation. This CDR3 is CSVIGQGGHPQHL. For the CDR3, the DNA is TGCAGCGTTATTGGACAGGGAGGTCACCCCCAGCATCTT. The chain joins TRBV29-1 to TRBJ1-5; the match to TRBD1 covers 8 bases. Per germline, CDR1 SQVTM and CDR2 ANQGSEA. The V gene end was trimmed by 5 bases and the J gene end by 10 bases; junction bases not matched to a gene: 10. The CDR3 runs to 13 residues.

This clonotype was counted a single time. A much larger clonotype is one base distant, so this may be a read error. CDR3 residues: CASSFTVGGDAYTF. The CDR3 DNA reads TGTGCCAGCAGTTTTACAGTAGGTGGTGATGCCTACACCTTC. The chain couples TRBV12-3 or TRBV12-4 to TRBJ1-2; D is undetermined. The CDR3 covers 14 residues. Trimming removed 3 bases from V and 10 bases from J, with 18 bases in between.

This chain links TRBV30 with TRBJ2-3; D is unresolved. V was clipped by 2 bases and J by 3 bases, with 15 bases between them. The CDR3 is 15 amino acids. Per the germline V gene, CDR1 is GTSNPN and CDR2 is SVGIG (reference sequence). The CDR3, as DNA: TGTGCCTGGAGTCGAGATTGGGATCAAACAGATACGCAGTATTTT. Translating gives CAWSRDWDQTDTQYF. The full variable domain, in which reference TRBV30 and TRBJ2-3 provide the parts outside the CDR3, is SQTIHQWPATLVQPVGSPLSLECTVEGTSNPNLYWYRQAAGRGLQLLFYSVGIGQISSEVPQNLSASRPQDRQFILSSKKLLLSDSGFYLCAWSRDWDQTDTQYFGPGTRLTVL.

To note about this clonotype: A much larger clonotype is one base distant, so this may be a read error. V usage is TRBV6-5 and J usage is TRBJ1-2; 12 positions match TRBD1. Trimming removed 3 bases from V and 7 bases from J; junction bases left unmatched: 18. The germline V gene has CDR1 MNHEY and CDR2 SVGAGI. This CDR3 has 19 residues. CDR3 sequence reads: CASSYWPGTGGSQGGGYTF. For the CDR3, the DNA is TGTGCCAGCAGTTATTGGCCAGGGACAGGGGGCTCCCAAGGGGGTGGCTACACCTTC.

This clonotype was observed many times. CDR3 in amino acids: CASSLAGSKETQYF. CDR3 nucleotide sequence: TGTGCCAGCAGCTTAGCAGGGTCCAAAGAGACCCAGTACTTC. This chain uses TRBV11-2 with TRBJ2-5; TRBD1 is a possible D gene (5 bases). Trimming cost V 1 base and J 3 bases, with 9 bases left between them. The CDR3 is 14 residues long. The germline V gene has CDR1 SGHAT and CDR2 FQNNGV.

Worth noting for this clonotype: At one boundary the junction diverges from the germline segment, which might be a read error. The chain combines TRBV12-3 or TRBV12-4 with TRBJ2-2; D may be TRBD2 (5 bases). The CDR3 is 13 amino acids. In DNA, the CDR3 is TGTGTCAGCAGCGTTACGAACACCGGGGAGCTATTTTTT. Translated, it gives CVSSVTNTGELFF.

This clonotype came up a few times. This chain joins TRBV28 and TRBJ2-2; D gene ambiguous. V lost 2 bases and J lost 1, with 8 bases in between. Germline V gene data show CDR1 as MDHEN and CDR2 as SYDVKM. This CDR3 is 15 amino acids long. CDR3 region: CASSLLSRNTGELFF. DNA of the CDR3: TGTGCCAGCAGTTTACTCTCCCGGAACACCGGGGAGCTGTTTTTT.

Remarks on this clonotype: An end of the junction differs from the germline gene, which may be a read error. J is TRBJ2-5 and V is TRBV29-1; 13 bases align to TRBD2. Germline CDR1 reads SQVTM; CDR2 reads ANQGSEA. The CDR3 totals 14 residues. For the CDR3, the DNA is TGCAGCGCAACGGGACTAGCGGGAATAGAGACCCAGTGCTTC. Its translation: CSATGLAGIETQCF.

Note on this clonotype: Sequence at one end of the junction differs from germline and may be a read error. The chain joins TRBV20-1 to TRBJ1-2; 10 bases are a match to TRBD1. The CDR3 has 13 residues. Germline CDR1 reads DFQATT; CDR2 reads SNEGSKA (reference sequence). The CDR3 bases are TGCAGTGCTGGAGATAGGGACAGGGGCGGCTACACCTTC. Residues: CSAGDRDRGGYTF.

In regard to this clonotype: The junction departs from germline at one end; a sequencing error may be responsible. The V call is TRBV6-5, the J call TRBJ2-1; D call uncertain. This CDR3 contains 14 residues. CDR1 is MNHEY and CDR2 is SVGAGI in the germline V gene. The CDR3 DNA follows: TGTGGCAGCAGTCAACAAGCAGGTTACAATGAGCAGTTCTTC. It codes for CGSSQQAGYNEQFF.

The V call is TRBV4-1, the J call TRBJ2-5; D is uncertain. Germline V gives CDR1 MGHRA, CDR2 YSYEKL. The V end was cut by 2 bases, the J end by 7 bases, with 14 bases between. The CDR3 runs 14 residues. CDR3 sequence reads: CASSQKTTLVTQYF. The CDR3 coding sequence is TGCGCCAGCAGCCAAAAAACGACGCTGGTGACCCAGTACTTC.

This clonotype was counted many times. The rearrangement uses TRBV6-6 and TRBJ2-7, with D possibly matching TRBD2 (5 bases). Trimming left V 2 bases short and J 4 bases short, with 6 bases between. The CDR3 length is 12 residues. CDR1 is MNHNY, CDR2 SVGAGI, per germline (reference sequence). For the CDR3, the DNA is TGTGCCAGCAGTTACAGGGAGTACGAGCAGTACTTC. It translates to CASSYREYEQYF.

Worth noting for this clonotype: A read error may produce the germline difference seen at one junction end. The chain has TRBV29-1 and TRBJ1-5; the D gene is possibly TRBD1 (6 bases). The CDR3 is 12 amino acids. Germline assignment: CDR1 SQVTM and CDR2 ANQGSEA. CDR3 DNA: TGCAGTGTTGCACAGGGTAGACAGCCCCAGCATTTT. Protein product: CSVAQGRQPQHF.